What follows describes a single T cell receptor beta chain. Using its own MiXCR run on the 5' RACE reads, TCRdb lists one record per CDR3 protein. The table shows more than 15,000 distinct CDR3 sequences, with about 5.5% occurring only once. The data originate from a study of early T cells in non-severe SARS-CoV-2 infection. The V end lost 0 bases, the J end lost 3 bases, and 5 bases lay between the germline ends. The CDR3 loop spans 13 amino acids. CDR1 SGHNT and CDR2 YYREEE come from the germline V gene (reference sequence). This chain uses TRBV5-4 with TRBJ2-3; D is unresolved. This clonotype was obtained from an adult who was a healthcare worker with PCR-confirmed SARS-CoV-2 infection or an uninfected control (not recorded which). Source material: whole blood. The CDR3 nucleotides are TGTGCCAGCAGCTTGGTCGGGACAGATACGCAGTATTTT. Translation: CASSLVGTDTQYF.